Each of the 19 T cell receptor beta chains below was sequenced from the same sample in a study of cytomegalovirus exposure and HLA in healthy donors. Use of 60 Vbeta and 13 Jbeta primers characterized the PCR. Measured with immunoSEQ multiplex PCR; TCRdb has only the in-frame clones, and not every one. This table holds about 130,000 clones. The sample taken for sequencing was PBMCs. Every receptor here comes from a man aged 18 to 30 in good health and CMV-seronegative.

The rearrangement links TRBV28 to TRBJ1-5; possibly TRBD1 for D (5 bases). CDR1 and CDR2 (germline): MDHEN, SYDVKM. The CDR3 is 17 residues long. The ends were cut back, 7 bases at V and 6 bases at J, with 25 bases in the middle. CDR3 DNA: TGTGCCAGCAACCCTACGGGGGGTTTGGTCGTGGGTCAGCCCCAGCATTTT. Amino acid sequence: CASNPTGGLVVGQPQHF.

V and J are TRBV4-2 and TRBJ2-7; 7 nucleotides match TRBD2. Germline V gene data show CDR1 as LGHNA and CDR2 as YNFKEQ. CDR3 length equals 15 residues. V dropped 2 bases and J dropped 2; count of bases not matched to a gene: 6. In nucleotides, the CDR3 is TGTGCCAGCAGCCAAACACGGGAGGTTACCTACGAGCAGTACTTC. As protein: CASSQTREVTYEQYF.

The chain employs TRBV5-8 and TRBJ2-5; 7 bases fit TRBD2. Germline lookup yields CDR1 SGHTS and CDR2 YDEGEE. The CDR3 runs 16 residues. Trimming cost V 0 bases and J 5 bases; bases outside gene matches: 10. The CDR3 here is CASSLEGRGGGETQYF. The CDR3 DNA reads TGTGCCAGCAGCTTGGAGGGGCGCGGGGGAGGGGAGACCCAGTACTTC.

CDR3 loop: CAISKDRGGSNSPLHF. The DNA for the CDR3 is TGTGCCATCAGCAAGGACAGGGGAGGAAGCAATTCACCCCTCCACTTT. This rearrangement joins TRBV10-3 to TRBJ1-6; the match to TRBD1 covers 9 bases. The germline V gene has CDR1 ENHRY and CDR2 SYGVKD. CDR3 length: 16 amino acids. V lost 6 bases, J lost 7 bases, and 10 bases stayed unmatched.

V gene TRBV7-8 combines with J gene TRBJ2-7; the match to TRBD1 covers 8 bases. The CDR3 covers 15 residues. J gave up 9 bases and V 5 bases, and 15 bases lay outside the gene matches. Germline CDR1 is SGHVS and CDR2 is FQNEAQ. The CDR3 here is CASSHATGVGVGQYF. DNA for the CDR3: TGTGCCAGCAGCCACGCGACAGGGGTGGGAGTGGGGCAGTACTTC.

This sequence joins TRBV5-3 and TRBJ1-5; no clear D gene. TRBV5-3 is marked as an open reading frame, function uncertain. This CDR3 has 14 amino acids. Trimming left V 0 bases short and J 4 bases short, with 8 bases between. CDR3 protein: CARSLGLGNQPQHF. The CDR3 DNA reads TGTGCCAGAAGCTTGGGACTAGGTAATCAGCCCCAGCATTTT.

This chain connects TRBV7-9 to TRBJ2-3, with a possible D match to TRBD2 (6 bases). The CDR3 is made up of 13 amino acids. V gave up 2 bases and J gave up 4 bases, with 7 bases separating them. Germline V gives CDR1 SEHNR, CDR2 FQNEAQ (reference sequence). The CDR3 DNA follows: TGTGCCAGCAGCTTACGCGGGGCAGATACGCAGTATTTT. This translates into CASSLRGADTQYF.

DNA for the CDR3: TGTGCCAGCAGTGTCTACAGGGGGAACGTTCCTGAAGCTTTCTTT. Protein sequence: CASSVYRGNVPEAFF. The chain couples TRBV28 to TRBJ1-1; TRBD1 agrees at 8 bases. The CDR3 covers 15 residues. CDR1 and CDR2 (germline): MDHEN, SYDVKM. V lost 5 bases, J lost 6 bases, and 11 bases stayed unmatched.

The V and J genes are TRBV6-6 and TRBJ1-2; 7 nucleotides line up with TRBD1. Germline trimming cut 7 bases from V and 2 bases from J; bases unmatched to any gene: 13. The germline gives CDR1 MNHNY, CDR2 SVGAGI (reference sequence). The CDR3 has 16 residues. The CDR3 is CASTSQGTAPNYGYTF. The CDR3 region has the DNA TGTGCCAGCACCTCCCAAGGGACAGCTCCGAACTATGGCTACACCTTC.

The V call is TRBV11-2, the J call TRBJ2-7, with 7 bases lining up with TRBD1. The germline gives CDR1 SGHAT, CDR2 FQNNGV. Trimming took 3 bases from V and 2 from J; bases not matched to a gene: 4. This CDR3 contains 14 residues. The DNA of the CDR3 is TGTGCCAGCAGCTTTTTGACAGGGACCTACGAGCAGTACTTC. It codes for CASSFLTGTYEQYF.

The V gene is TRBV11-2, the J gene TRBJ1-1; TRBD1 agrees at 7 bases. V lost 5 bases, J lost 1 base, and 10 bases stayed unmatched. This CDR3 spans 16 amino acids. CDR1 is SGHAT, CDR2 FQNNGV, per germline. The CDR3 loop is CASSPSQGLANTEAFF. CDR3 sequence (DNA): TGTGCCAGCAGCCCCTCACAGGGGCTGGCGAACACTGAAGCTTTCTTT.

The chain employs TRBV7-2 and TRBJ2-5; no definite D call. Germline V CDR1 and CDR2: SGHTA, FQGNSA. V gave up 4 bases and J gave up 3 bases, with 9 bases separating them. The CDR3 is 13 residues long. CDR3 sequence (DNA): TGTGCCAGCAGCTCGTCGGGTGAAGAGACCCAGTACTTC. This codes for CASSSSGEETQYF.

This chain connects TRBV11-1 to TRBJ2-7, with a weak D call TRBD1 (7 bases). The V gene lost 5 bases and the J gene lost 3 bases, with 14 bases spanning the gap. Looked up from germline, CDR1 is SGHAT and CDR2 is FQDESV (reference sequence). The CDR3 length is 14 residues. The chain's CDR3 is CASSAGTDFYEQYF. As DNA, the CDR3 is TGTGCCAGCAGCGCGGGGACAGATTTCTACGAGCAGTACTTC.

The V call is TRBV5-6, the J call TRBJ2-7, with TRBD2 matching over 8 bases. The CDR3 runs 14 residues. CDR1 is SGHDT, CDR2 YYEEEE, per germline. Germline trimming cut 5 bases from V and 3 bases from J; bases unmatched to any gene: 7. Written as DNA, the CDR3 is TGTGCCAGCAGTTTAGGACGGGAGGGCTACGAGCAGTACTTC. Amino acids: CASSLGREGYEQYF. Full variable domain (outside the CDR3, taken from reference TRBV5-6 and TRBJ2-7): DAGVTQSPTHLIKTRGQQVTLRCSPKSGHDTVSWYQQALGQGPQFIFQYYEEEERQRGNFPDRFSGHQFPNYSSELNVNALLLGDSALYLCASSLGREGYEQYFGPGTRLTVT.

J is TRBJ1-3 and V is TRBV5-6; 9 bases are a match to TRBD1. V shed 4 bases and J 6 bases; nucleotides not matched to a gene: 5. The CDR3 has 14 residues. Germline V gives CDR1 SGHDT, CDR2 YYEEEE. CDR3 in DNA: TGTGCCAGCAGCACCGGGACAGGGTCAAACACCATATATTTT. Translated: CASSTGTGSNTIYF.

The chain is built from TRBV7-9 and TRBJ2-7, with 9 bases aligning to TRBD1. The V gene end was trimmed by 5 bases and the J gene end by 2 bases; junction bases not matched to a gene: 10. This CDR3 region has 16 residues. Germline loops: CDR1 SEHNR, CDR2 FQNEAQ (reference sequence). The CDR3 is CASSGDRGEKTYEQYF. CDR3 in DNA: TGTGCCAGCAGCGGAGACAGGGGGGAGAAGACCTACGAGCAGTACTTC.

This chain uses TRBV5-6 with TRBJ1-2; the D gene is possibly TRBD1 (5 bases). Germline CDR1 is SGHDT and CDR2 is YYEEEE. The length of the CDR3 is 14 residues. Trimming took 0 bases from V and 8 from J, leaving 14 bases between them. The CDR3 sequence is CASSLGQGSDGYTF. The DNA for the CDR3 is TGTGCCAGCAGCTTGGGGCAGGGATCTGACGGCTACACCTTC.

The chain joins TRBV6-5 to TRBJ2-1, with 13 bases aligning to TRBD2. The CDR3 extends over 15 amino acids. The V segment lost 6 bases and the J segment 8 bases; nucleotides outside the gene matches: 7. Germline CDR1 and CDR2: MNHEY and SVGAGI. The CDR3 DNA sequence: TGTGCCAGCAGGCAAACTAGCGGGAGGGTGGATGAGCAGTTCTTC. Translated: CASRQTSGRVDEQFF.

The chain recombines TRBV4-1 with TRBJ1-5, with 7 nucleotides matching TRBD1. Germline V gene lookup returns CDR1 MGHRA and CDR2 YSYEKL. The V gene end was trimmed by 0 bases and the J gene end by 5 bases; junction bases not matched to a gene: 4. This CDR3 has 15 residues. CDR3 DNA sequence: TGCGCCAGCAGCCAAGATACAGGGGAAGATCAGCCCCAGCATTTT. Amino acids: CASSQDTGEDQPQHF.